This TCR beta chain emerged from a study of blood T cell repertoires in COVID-19. Whole-study context: COVID-19 samples, acute and convalescent, were from the United States, Italy and Spain.

Assay: immunoSEQ multiplex PCR; the TCRdb copy retains only in-frame clones and omits some. The data contain 200,000 to 250,000 clones, 75% to 85% of them singletons. V lost 3 bases to trimming and J lost 4 bases, with 16 bases between them. CDR1 is MNHGY, CDR2 SVAAGI, per germline. CDR3 length: 15 amino acids. This rearrangement joins TRBV6-9 to TRBJ2-7; D possibly corresponds to TRBD2 (5 bases). The specimen sequenced was peripheral blood. The origin of this receptor is a woman in her 70s with acute or convalescent COVID-19. CDR3: CASSYTALTGYEQYF. In DNA, the CDR3 is TGTGCCAGCAGTTACACAGCCTTAACGGGGTACGAGCAGTACTTC.